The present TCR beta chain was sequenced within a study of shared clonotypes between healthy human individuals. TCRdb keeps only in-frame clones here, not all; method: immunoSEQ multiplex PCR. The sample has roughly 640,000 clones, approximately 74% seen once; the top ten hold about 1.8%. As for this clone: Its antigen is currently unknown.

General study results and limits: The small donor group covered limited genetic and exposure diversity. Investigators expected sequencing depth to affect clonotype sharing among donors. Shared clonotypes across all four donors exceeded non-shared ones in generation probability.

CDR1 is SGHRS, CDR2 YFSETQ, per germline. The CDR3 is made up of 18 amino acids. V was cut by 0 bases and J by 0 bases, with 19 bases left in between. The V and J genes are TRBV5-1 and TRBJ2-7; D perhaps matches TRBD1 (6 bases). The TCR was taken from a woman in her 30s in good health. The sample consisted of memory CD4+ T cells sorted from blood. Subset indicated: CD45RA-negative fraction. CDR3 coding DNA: TGCGCCAGCAGCTTGGGATCTGGGGGCGGGCCTAGCTCCTACGAGCAGTACTTC. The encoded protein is CASSLGSGGGPSSYEQYF.